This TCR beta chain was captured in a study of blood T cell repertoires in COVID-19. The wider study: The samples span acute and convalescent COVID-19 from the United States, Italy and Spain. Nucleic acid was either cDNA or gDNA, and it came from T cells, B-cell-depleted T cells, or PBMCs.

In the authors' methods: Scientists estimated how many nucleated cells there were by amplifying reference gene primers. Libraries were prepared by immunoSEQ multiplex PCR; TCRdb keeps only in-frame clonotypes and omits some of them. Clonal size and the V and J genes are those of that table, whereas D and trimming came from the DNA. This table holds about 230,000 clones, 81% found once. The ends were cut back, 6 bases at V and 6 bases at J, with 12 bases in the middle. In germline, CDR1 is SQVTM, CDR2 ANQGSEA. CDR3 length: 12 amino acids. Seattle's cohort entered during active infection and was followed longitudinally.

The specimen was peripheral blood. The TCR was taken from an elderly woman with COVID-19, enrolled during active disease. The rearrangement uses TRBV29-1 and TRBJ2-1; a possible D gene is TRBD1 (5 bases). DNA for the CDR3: TGCAGCGTCGAAACAGGTTCCAATGAGCAGTTCTTC. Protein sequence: CSVETGSNEQFF.